The clone carrying this TCR beta chain has at least ten counts. Amplified regions were TCR beta CDR3 sequences from RNA transcripts. A set of HTBI primers served as the primers for a first-round RT-PCR of the TCR CDR3. MiXCR, run by TCRdb on the multiplex PCR reads, gives a single entry per CDR3 protein. Seen here are about half a million distinct CDR3 sequences, 20% observed once, and the top ten hold less than 55%. The CDR3 contains 16 residues. The germline CDR1 and CDR2 sequences are MDHEN and SYDVKM. The V segment lost 1 base and the J segment 2 bases; nucleotides outside the gene matches: 7. The data were taken from a study of T cells in Graves' hyperthyroidism and ophthalmopathy. Based on clinical symptoms, serum thyroxine and TRAb, thyroid ultrasound and orbital computed tomography, diagnoses were reached.

The TCR comes from a man in his forties with Graves' ophthalmopathy. V is TRBV28 and J is TRBJ2-7; 8 nucleotides line up with TRBD2. Sequencing was carried out using blood. The CDR3 reads CASSLFQREPAYEQYF. CDR3 sequence (DNA): TGTGCCAGCAGTTTATTCCAGCGGGAGCCCGCCTACGAGCAGTACTTC.